This is a list of T cell receptor beta chains from one sample in a study of control samples from healthy donors and cancer patients. TCRdb's copy holds only in-frame clones and misses some; the assay was immunoSEQ multiplex PCR. The repertoire holds fewer than 110,000 clones, with approximately 90% as singletons. Sequencing was done on a sample of PBMCs. The source is a man aged 55 to 70 with lung cancer. Each CDR3 is given without its conserved first and last residue. The order of the fields is V gene, J gene, D gene, CDR3 protein. D genes are given only for firm matches.

>TRBV12-5|TRBJ2-3|.
ASGLVLDAGLTDTQY
>TRBV19|TRBJ1-6|TRBD1
ASSSQGAMNNSPLH
>TRBV6-6|TRBJ2-2|TRBD1
ASSRARQTGKYTGELF
>TRBV7-8|TRBJ2-2|.
ASSLSGVFGELF
>TRBV3-1/TRBV3-2|TRBJ1-5|.
ASSSGHSQPQH
>TRBV6-5|TRBJ1-1|.
ASGQHRANTEAF
>TRBV12-3/TRBV12-4|TRBJ1-3|.
ASSLLDGNTIY
>TRBV9|TRBJ2-3|TRBD2
ASSHSGEADTQY
>TRBV7-9|TRBJ2-5|.
ASSKGRDQETQY
>TRBV3-1/TRBV3-2|TRBJ1-2|.
ASSPPGSYYGYT
>TRBV25-1|TRBJ1-6|.
ASSEYGRTNSPLH
>TRBV30|TRBJ1-1|.
AWTPPGTNTEAF
>TRBV19|TRBJ2-3|.
ASSMNFPDTQY
>TRBV29-1|TRBJ1-2|.
SVDEGVYGYT
>TRBV6-6|TRBJ1-2|.
ASSYGSAMGDGYT
>TRBV7-3|TRBJ1-2|.
ASSFSGAGGYGYT
>TRBV7-2|TRBJ1-1|.
ASSLEGLQAF
>TRBV5-1|TRBJ2-3|.
ASSLTTDTQY
>TRBV5-8|TRBJ1-2|.
ASSFRRGGDYGYT
>TRBV2|TRBJ1-2|TRBD1
ASRRGQAIYGYT
>TRBV2|TRBJ1-2|TRBD1
ASLGTGKGYT
>TRBV11-2|TRBJ1-5|.
ASSLDGLWGNQPQH
>TRBV3-1/TRBV3-2|TRBJ1-1|TRBD1
ASLHGDRANTEAF
>TRBV4-1|TRBJ2-3|.
ASSQDQGSTDTQY
>TRBV5-6|TRBJ1-2|.
ASSLVTVPGGYT
>TRBV16|TRBJ1-1|.
ASSQWDPNTEAF